Below, one T cell receptor beta chain is given with its context. Its antigen remains unidentified. Trimming shortened V by 1 base and J by 0 bases, and 3 bases separated the two germline ends. Germline loops: CDR1 KGHSH, CDR2 LQKENI. This CDR3 region has 13 residues. Among the donors, all were Caucasian adults who lived in Nashville, Tennessee. The data derive from a study of shared clonotypes between healthy human individuals. Study findings and constraints: The low donor count limited represented genetic and exposure-history diversity. The sampled material consisted only of blood, and tissue repertoires are likely to differ.

Running of the assay took place at deep level. This table comes from immunoSEQ multiplex PCR, and its TCRdb copy is limited to in-frame clones, with some not included. Of about half a million clones in the sample, around 79% were seen once. This TCR derives from a woman aged 40 to 50 in good health. Some clones in this sample may be carry-over from other donors' samples. This sequence joins TRBV18 and TRBJ1-1; D not resolved. The sample consisted of PBMCs. DNA of the CDR3: TGTGCCAGCTCACCACAGGTGAACACTGAAGCTTTCTTT. Its translation is CASSPQVNTEAFF. The full variable domain, completed using reference TRBV18 and TRBJ1-1, is NAGVMQNPRHLVRRRGQEARLRCSPMKGHSHVYWYRQLPEEGLKFMVYLQKENIIDESGMPKERFSAEFPKEGPSILRIQQVVRGDSAAYFCASSPQVNTEAFFGQGTRLTVV.